This T cell receptor (beta chain) comes out of a study of blood T cell repertoires in COVID-19. Enrolled through a virtual design, the participants were between roughly 18 and 95 years of age and came from fewer than 30 US areas. Participant reports of clinical history set cohort assignment. CDR3 length equals 15 residues. Germline V CDR1 and CDR2: LGHNA, YNFKEQ. V lost 3 bases and J lost 2; bases outside the gene matches: 7. In the authors' methods: Reference gene primer amplification gave estimated nucleated cell counts. The assay was immunoSEQ multiplex PCR, and TCRdb's table has in-frame clones only and misses some. V and J calls and clone size are those listed in that table; D and trimming were worked out from the DNA. The repertoire consists of over 110,000 clones, with roughly 80% occurring once and the leading ten covering 4.5% to 6%.

Sample: PBMCs or T cells enriched from blood (not recorded which). The chain joins TRBV4-2 to TRBJ2-7, with TRBD2 identical over 7 bases. The clonotype originates from a man aged 40-50 years with acute COVID-19. The DNA for the CDR3 is TGTGCCAGCAGCCAGGGGGGGACTGGAACCTACGAGCAGTACTTC. The encoded protein is CASSQGGTGTYEQYF.